Here is one T cell receptor (beta chain) with its context. The antigen remains undetermined. Germline assignment: CDR1 SGDLS and CDR2 YYNGEE. The V end lost 0 bases, the J end lost 7 bases, and 14 bases lay between the germline ends. There are 15 residues in the CDR3. These data belong to a study of T cell repertoires in cytomegalovirus infection. Study-wide background: CMV infection together with matching HLA type was indicated by public TCR beta signatures.

One entry per CDR3 protein, called by TCRdb with MiXCR from the reads. The sample carries fewer than 1,000,000 distinct CDR3 sequences, roughly 31% recorded once. The sample consisted of cultured CD8+ T cells from PBMCs, taken from culture after CMV antigen stimulation. This chain uses TRBV9 with TRBJ2-1, with D tentatively TRBD1 or TRBD2 (6 bases each). This TCR was sampled from a human donor in good health (CMV status not recorded). Some clones in this sample may be carry-over from other donors' samples. CDR3 in amino acids: CASSVASRGGNEQFF. The CDR3 bases are TGTGCCAGCAGCGTAGCTTCCAGGGGAGGAAATGAGCAGTTCTTC.